The 10 T cell receptor beta chains below were found in one sample sequenced in a study of blood T cell repertoires in COVID-19. The protocol was immunoSEQ multiplex PCR, while the TCRdb copy is restricted to in-frame clones and leaves out a portion. The sample holds some 240,000 clones; around 85% are singletons and the top ten take approximately 3.5%. The sequencing input was PBMCs or T cells enriched from blood (not recorded which). These receptors all stem from a woman between 40 and 50 years old with acute COVID-19.

Only one count was recorded for this clone. V usage is TRBV6-1 and J usage is TRBJ1-1; D uncertain. V lost 2 bases and J 5 bases, leaving 18 bases between the germline ends. Germline CDR1 is MNHNS and CDR2 is SASEGT. This CDR3 region has 16 residues. The CDR3 region has the DNA TGTGCCAGCAGTGAACACCAACGAAGGCCAGGAACTGAAGCTTTCTTT. Translating it yields CASSEHQRRPGTEAFF.

The V gene is TRBV5-1, the J gene TRBJ2-3; 10 positions match TRBD2. V lost 2 bases and J lost 5; bases outside the gene matches: 5. The CDR3 is made up of 15 amino acids. CDR1 and CDR2 (germline): SGHRS, YFSETQ. The CDR3 DNA reads as TGCGCCAGCAGCTTTAGCGGGAGGTCGGAAGATACGCAGTATTTT. Protein product: CASSFSGRSEDTQYF.

The V gene is TRBV12-3 or TRBV12-4, the J gene TRBJ2-5, with TRBD2 identical over 10 bases. The V gene end was trimmed by 3 bases and the J gene end by 5 bases; junction bases not matched to a gene: 0. The CDR3 extends over 13 amino acids. This chain's CDR3 is CASSLTSGETQYF. CDR3 bases: TGTGCCAGCAGTTTGACTAGCGGGGAGACCCAGTACTTC.

The genes are TRBV15 and TRBJ2-5, with D perhaps TRBD1 (5 bases). Trimming cost V 1 base and J 0 bases, with 9 bases left between them. The CDR3 has 15 amino acids. CDR1 is LNHNV, CDR2 YYDKDF, per germline (reference sequence). CDR3 in amino acids: CATSRVDSHQETQYF. CDR3 DNA: TGTGCCACCAGCAGAGTTGACAGTCACCAAGAGACCCAGTACTTC.

The chain is built from TRBV7-8 and TRBJ2-7; D is possibly TRBD2 (6 bases). V gave up 1 base and J gave up 0 bases, with 10 bases separating them. Germline CDR1 and CDR2: SGHVS and FQNEAQ. CDR3 length: 15 residues. The CDR3 DNA reads TGTGCCAGCAGCTTAGGGGGCGGGATCTCCTACGAGCAGTACTTC. This translates into CASSLGGGISYEQYF. The full variable domain, rest sourced from reference TRBV7-8 and TRBJ2-7, is GAGVSQSPRYKVAKRGQDVALRCDPISGHVSLFWYQQALGQGPEFLTYFQNEAQLDKSGLPSDRFFAERPEGSVSTLKIQRTQQEDSAVYLCASSLGGGISYEQYFGPGTRLTVT.

V and J are TRBV5-1 and TRBJ2-3, with 8 bases matching TRBD1. After removal of 2 bases from V and 4 bases from J, the junction contained 3 bases not matched to a gene. The CDR3 extends over 14 amino acids. Germline-derived CDR1 and CDR2 are SGHRS and YFSETQ. CDR3 loop: CASSLGRGPDTQYF. The CDR3 DNA reads as TGCGCCAGCAGCTTAGGCAGGGGGCCAGATACGCAGTATTTT.

V gene TRBV13 combines with J gene TRBJ2-3; no firm D call. The CDR3 is 13 residues long. Germline lookup yields CDR1 PRHDT and CDR2 FYEKMQ (reference sequence). The V and J ends lost 4 bases and 4 bases respectively, with 9 bases between them. The CDR3: CASSSPLADTQYF. DNA for the CDR3: TGTGCCAGCAGCTCCCCCCTTGCAGATACGCAGTATTTT.

This clone has a single count. The J gene is TRBJ2-7, the V gene TRBV10-3; D might be TRBD1 (6 bases). V gave up 10 bases and J gave up 3 bases, with 13 bases separating them. The CDR3 contains 12 residues. Germline lookup yields CDR1 ENHRY and CDR2 SYGVKD. The CDR3 bases are TGTGCCACTACAGGGTTTGACTACGAGCAGTACTTC. Translating gives CATTGFDYEQYF.

The chain combines TRBV5-4 with TRBJ1-6, with TRBD1 identical over 8 bases. CDR3 length equals 14 residues. CDR1 and CDR2 (germline): SGHNT, YYREEE (reference sequence). Unmatched junction bases numbered 6, after V lost 0 bases and J lost 13 bases. Here the CDR3 DNA reads TGTGCCAGCAGCTTGGTAGGACAGGGTTCCCCCCTCCACTTT. It yields the protein CASSLVGQGSPLHF.

This rearrangement joins TRBV4-1 to TRBJ2-7; 10 bases line up with TRBD2. The germline V gene has CDR1 MGHRA and CDR2 YSYEKL. Trimming cost V 0 bases and J 0 bases; bases outside gene matches: 5. This CDR3 is 17 amino acids long. The CDR3 reads CASSQEDLAGGSYEQYF. The CDR3 coding sequence is TGCGCCAGCAGCCAAGAGGATTTAGCGGGAGGCTCCTACGAGCAGTACTTC.